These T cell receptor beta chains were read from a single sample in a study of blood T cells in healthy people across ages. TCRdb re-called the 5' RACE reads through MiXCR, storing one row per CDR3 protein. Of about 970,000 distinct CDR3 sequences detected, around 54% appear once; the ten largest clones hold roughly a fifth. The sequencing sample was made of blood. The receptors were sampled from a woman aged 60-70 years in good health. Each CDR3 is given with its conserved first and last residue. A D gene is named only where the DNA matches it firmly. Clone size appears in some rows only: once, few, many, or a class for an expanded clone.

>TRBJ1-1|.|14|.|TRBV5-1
TGCGCCAGCAGCCGGGACACCATGAACACTAAAGCTTTCTTT
CASSRDTMNTKAFF
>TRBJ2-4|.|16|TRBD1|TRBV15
TGTGCCACCAGCAGAGGTTATCAGGGGGAGAAAAACATTCAGTACTTC
CATSRGYQGEKNIQYF
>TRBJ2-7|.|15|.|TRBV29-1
TGCAGCGTCTCGGGCAGAGGGGCAGGGACTTACGAGCAGTACTTC
CSVSGRGAGTYEQYF
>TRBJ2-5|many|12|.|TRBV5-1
TGTGCCAGCAGTTTAGCTCAAGAGACCCAGTACTTC
CASSLAQETQYF
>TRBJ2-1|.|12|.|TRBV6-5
TGTGCCAGCATGAGCAGGGGCTATGAGCAGTTCTTC
CASMSRGYEQFF
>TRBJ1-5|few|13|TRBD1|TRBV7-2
TGTGCCAGCAGCCAGACAGGGAATCAGCCCCAGCATTTT
CASSQTGNQPQHF
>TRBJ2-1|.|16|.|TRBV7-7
TGTGCCAGCAGCTTATCCCCAGCTACAAGAACCAATGAGCAGTTCTTC
CASSLSPATRTNEQFF
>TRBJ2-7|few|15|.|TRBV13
TGTGCCAGCAGCTTAACCGGAGTGGGGAACTACGAGCAGTACTTC
CASSLTGVGNYEQYF
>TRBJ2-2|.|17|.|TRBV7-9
TGTGCCAGCAGCCCAAAAAGGACCGTACCGAACACCGGGGAGCTGTTTTTT
CASSPKRTVPNTGELFF
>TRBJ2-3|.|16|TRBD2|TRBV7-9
TGCGCCAGCAGCCGGAGTGGGACTAGGGGGACAGATACGCAGTATTTT
CASSRSGTRGTDTQYF
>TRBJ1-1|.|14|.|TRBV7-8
TGTGCCAGCAGCCCTGGGACCCGGGTTACTGAAGCTTTCTTT
CASSPGTRVTEAFF
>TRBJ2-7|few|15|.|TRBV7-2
TGTGCCAGCAGCTTAGGGCCAGGGGTGAACTACGAGCAGTACTTC
CASSLGPGVNYEQYF
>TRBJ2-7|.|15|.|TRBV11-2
TGTGCCAGCAGCTTAAGTCCAGGAGAGGCCTACGAGCAGTACTTC
CASSLSPGEAYEQYF
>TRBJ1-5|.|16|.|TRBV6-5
TGTGCCAGCAGCCACATAGGGGGGGATGGCAATCAGCCCCAGCATTTT
CASSHIGGDGNQPQHF
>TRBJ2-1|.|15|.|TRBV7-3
TGTGCCAGCAGCTTAGGCGGCCAGGGGTACAATGAGCAGTTCTTC
CASSLGGQGYNEQFF
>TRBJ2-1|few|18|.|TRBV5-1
TGCGCCAGCAGCTCGACCCCCCAGCGGACCAGCTCCTACAATGAGCAGTTCTTC
CASSSTPQRTSSYNEQFF
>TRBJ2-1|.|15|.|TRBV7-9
TGTGCCAGCAGCTTAGACGGCAACCCTTACAATGAGCAGTTCTTC
CASSLDGNPYNEQFF
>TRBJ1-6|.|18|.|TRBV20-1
TGCAGTGCTAGGGACCTTACAGTCCCCGAATCTTATAATTCACCCCTCCACTTT
CSARDLTVPESYNSPLHF
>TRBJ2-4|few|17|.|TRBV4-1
TGCGCCAGCAGCCAAGATGCCACGCCACGGGCCAAAAACATTCAGTACTTC
CASSQDATPRAKNIQYF
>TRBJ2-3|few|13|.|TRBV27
TGTGCCAGCAGCCAACGTAGGGTAGATACGCAGTATTTT
CASSQRRVDTQYF
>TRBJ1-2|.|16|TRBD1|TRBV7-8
TGTGCCAGCAGCTTAGTACAGGGGGATTTAAACTATGGCTACACCTTC
CASSLVQGDLNYGYTF
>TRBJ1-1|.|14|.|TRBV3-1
TGTGCCAGCAGCCAAGTCGGCAGGGACACTGAAGCTTTCTTT
CASSQVGRDTEAFF
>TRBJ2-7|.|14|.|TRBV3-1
TGTGCCAGCAGCCAAGATTGGGGTGACTACGAGCAGTACTTC
CASSQDWGDYEQYF
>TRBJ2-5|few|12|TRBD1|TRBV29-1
TGCAGCTCGGGACAGAATGAAGAGACCCAGTACTTC
CSSGQNEETQYF
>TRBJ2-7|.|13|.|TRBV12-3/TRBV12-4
TGTGCCAGCAAGAGCGCCGTCTCCTACGAGCAGTACTTC
CASKSAVSYEQYF
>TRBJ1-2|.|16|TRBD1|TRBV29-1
TGCAGCGTTGACCGTTCCCCAACAGGAGGGGGCGATGGCTACACCTTC
CSVDRSPTGGGDGYTF
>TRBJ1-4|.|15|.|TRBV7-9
TGTGCCAGCAGCCCCTTAAGAGGCCCCGGGGAAAAACTGTTTTTT
CASSPLRGPGEKLFF
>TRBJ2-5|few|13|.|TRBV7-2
TGTGCCAGCACCCGGACAGAACAAGAGACCCAGTACTTC
CASTRTEQETQYF
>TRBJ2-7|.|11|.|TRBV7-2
TGTGCCAGCAGCCTGCTGCGGGAGCAGTACTTC
CASSLLREQYF
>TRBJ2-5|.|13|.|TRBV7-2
TGTGCCAGCAGCCCTGGGACGTTAGGGACCCAGTACTTC
CASSPGTLGTQYF
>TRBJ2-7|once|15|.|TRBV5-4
TGTGCCAGCAGCTTGACGGCCAACTCCTACAATGAGCAGTACTTC
CASSLTANSYNEQYF
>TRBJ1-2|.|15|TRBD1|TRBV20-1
TGCAGTGCTAGAGAGTTGACAGGGGGTATTTATGGCTACACCTTC
CSARELTGGIYGYTF
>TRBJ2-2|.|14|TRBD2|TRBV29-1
TGCAGCGTTGCTGGCGGGAGCGATCCCGGGGAGCTGTTTTTT
CSVAGGSDPGELFF